The rows below give T cell receptor beta chains drawn from one sample of a study of PD-1 blockade in classical Hodgkin lymphoma. Generated by immunoSEQ multiplex PCR, the TCRdb table keeps only in-frame clones and is missing some. The table has more than 140,000 clones, 78% seen once. This specimen was peripheral blood mononuclear cells (PBMCs), taken before the second cycle of nivolumab. The receptor set was obtained from a human donor with classical Hodgkin lymphoma. Each CDR3 is given with its conserved first and last residue. Fields, in order: clone size, D gene, V gene, CDR3 length, J gene, CDR3 DNA, CDR3 protein. The D gene is left open where the match is weak. Expanded clones are given a class, and other clones once, few, many or no size at all.

clone_size: .; d_call: .; v_call: TRBV4-2; cdr3_length: 13; j_call: TRBJ2-7; cdr3_nt: TGTGCCAGCAGCCAAGCCTCCGTAACCCAGCAGTACTTC; cdr3_aa: CASSQASVTQQYF
clone_size: .; d_call: .; v_call: TRBV10-3; cdr3_length: 11; j_call: TRBJ2-1; cdr3_nt: TGTGCCACCCTACTAGCTTCTGAGCAGTTCTTC; cdr3_aa: CATLLASEQFF
clone_size: .; d_call: .; v_call: TRBV2; cdr3_length: 13; j_call: TRBJ1-6; cdr3_nt: TGTGCCAGCATAACAGGGTACAATTCACCCCTCCACTTT; cdr3_aa: CASITGYNSPLHF
clone_size: .; d_call: .; v_call: TRBV30; cdr3_length: 13; j_call: TRBJ2-5; cdr3_nt: TGTGCCTGGAGTGTTCGGGGGGCAGAGACCCAGTACTTC; cdr3_aa: CAWSVRGAETQYF
clone_size: .; d_call: .; v_call: TRBV1; cdr3_length: 20; j_call: TRBJ2-3; cdr3_nt: TGCACCAGCAGCCAAGACCCCGGGACTAGCGGGAGGGCCGGCACAGATACGCAGTATTTT; cdr3_aa: CTSSQDPGTSGRAGTDTQYF
clone_size: .; d_call: TRBD2; v_call: TRBV5-4; cdr3_length: 15; j_call: TRBJ2-7; cdr3_nt: TGTGCCAGCAGCTTCGCTAGCGGGGGCGTCTACGAGCAGTACTTC; cdr3_aa: CASSFASGGVYEQYF
clone_size: .; d_call: .; v_call: TRBV18; cdr3_length: 16; j_call: TRBJ2-7; cdr3_nt: TGTGCCAGCTCACCAGGGCAAACAGGGCCCTCCTACGAGCAGTACTTC; cdr3_aa: CASSPGQTGPSYEQYF
clone_size: .; d_call: .; v_call: TRBV7-9; cdr3_length: 14; j_call: TRBJ2-1; cdr3_nt: TGTGCCAGCAGCTCCCAACGGGGGTACAATGAGCAGTTCTTC; cdr3_aa: CASSSQRGYNEQFF
clone_size: .; d_call: .; v_call: TRBV18; cdr3_length: 12; j_call: TRBJ2-1; cdr3_nt: TGTGCCAGCTCACCAGTTGGCGATGAGCAGTTCTTC; cdr3_aa: CASSPVGDEQFF
clone_size: few; d_call: .; v_call: TRBV7-9; cdr3_length: 13; j_call: TRBJ2-7; cdr3_nt: TGTGCCAGCAGCCTTCAGGTGCCCTACGAGCAGTACTTC; cdr3_aa: CASSLQVPYEQYF
clone_size: .; d_call: TRBD2; v_call: TRBV7-9; cdr3_length: 15; j_call: TRBJ2-1; cdr3_nt: TGTGCCAGCAGCCAAAAGGGACTAGCTTACAATGAGCAGTTCTTC; cdr3_aa: CASSQKGLAYNEQFF
clone_size: .; d_call: TRBD1; v_call: TRBV2; cdr3_length: 15; j_call: TRBJ2-7; cdr3_nt: TGTGCCAGCAGTGAAGGACAGGGACCTTCCTACGAGCAGTACTTC; cdr3_aa: CASSEGQGPSYEQYF
clone_size: .; d_call: .; v_call: TRBV19; cdr3_length: 14; j_call: TRBJ1-2; cdr3_nt: TGTGCCAGTAGTATCGGTCACGAGGACTATGGCTACACCTTC; cdr3_aa: CASSIGHEDYGYTF
clone_size: .; d_call: TRBD1; v_call: TRBV19; cdr3_length: 15; j_call: TRBJ1-1; cdr3_nt: TGTGCCAGTAGTGTCCGACAGGGGGCGAACACTGAAGCTTTCTTT; cdr3_aa: CASSVRQGANTEAFF
clone_size: once; d_call: TRBD1; v_call: TRBV15; cdr3_length: 16; j_call: TRBJ2-7; cdr3_nt: TGTGCCACCAGCTCAACCCGGGACAGAGGTTCCTACGAGCAGTACTTC; cdr3_aa: CATSSTRDRGSYEQYF
clone_size: .; d_call: .; v_call: TRBV28; cdr3_length: 16; j_call: TRBJ1-1; cdr3_nt: TGTGCCAGCAGTTTGCTCCCTCTATTTGGGGGCACTGAAGCTTTCTTT; cdr3_aa: CASSLLPLFGGTEAFF